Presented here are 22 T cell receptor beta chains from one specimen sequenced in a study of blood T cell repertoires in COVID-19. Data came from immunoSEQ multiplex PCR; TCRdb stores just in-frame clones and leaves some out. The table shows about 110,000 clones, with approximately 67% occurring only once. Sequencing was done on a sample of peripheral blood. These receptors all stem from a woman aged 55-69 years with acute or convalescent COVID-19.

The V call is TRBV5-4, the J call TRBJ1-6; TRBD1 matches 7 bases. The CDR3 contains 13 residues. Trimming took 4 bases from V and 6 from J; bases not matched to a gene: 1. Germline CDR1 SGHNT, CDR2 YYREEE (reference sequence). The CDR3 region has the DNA TGTGCCAGCAGCCGACAGGGTAATTCACCCCTCCACTTT. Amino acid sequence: CASSRQGNSPLHF.

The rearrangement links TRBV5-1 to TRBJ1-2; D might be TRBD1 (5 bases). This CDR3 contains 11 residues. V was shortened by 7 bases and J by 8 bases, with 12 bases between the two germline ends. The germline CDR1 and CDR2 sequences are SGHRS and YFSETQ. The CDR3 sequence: CASGGGKGYTF. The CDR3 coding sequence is TGCGCCAGCGGCGGGGGAAAGGGCTACACCTTC.

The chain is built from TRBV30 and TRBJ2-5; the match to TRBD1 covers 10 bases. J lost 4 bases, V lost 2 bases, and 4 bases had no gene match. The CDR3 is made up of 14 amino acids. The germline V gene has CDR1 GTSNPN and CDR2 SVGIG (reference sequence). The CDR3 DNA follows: TGTGCCTGGAGTTTCCGGGACAGGGGAGAGACCCAGTACTTC. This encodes CAWSFRDRGETQYF.

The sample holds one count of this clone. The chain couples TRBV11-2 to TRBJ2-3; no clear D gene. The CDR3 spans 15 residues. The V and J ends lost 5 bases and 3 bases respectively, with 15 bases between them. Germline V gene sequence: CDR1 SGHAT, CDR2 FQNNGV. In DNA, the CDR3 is TGTGCCAGCAGCCCCTCGAACAGCCTTACAGATACGCAGTATTTT. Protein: CASSPSNSLTDTQYF.

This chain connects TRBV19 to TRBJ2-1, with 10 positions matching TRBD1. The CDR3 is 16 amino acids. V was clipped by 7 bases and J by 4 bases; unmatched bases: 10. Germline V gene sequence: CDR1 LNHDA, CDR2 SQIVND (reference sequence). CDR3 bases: TGTGCCAGTACCCTCCGTGGGACAGGGGAATACAATGAGCAGTTCTTC. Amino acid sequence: CASTLRGTGEYNEQFF.

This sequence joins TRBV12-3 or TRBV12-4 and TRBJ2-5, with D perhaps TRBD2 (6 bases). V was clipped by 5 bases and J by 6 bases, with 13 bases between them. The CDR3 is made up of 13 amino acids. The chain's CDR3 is CASSPRGRKTQYF. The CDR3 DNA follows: TGTGCCAGCAGTCCCCGGGGGAGAAAGACCCAGTACTTC.

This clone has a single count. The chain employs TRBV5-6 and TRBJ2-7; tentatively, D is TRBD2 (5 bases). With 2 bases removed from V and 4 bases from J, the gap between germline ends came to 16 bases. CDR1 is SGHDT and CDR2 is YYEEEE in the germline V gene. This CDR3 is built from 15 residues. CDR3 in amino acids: CASSLRPGNLYEQYF. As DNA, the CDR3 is TGTGCCAGCAGCTTACGTCCGGGAAACCTATACGAGCAGTACTTC.

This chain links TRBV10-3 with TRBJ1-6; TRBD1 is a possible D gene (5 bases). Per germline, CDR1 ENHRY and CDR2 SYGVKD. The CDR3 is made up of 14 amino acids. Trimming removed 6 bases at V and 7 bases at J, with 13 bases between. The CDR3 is CAIRQTGENSPLHF. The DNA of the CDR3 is TGTGCCATCAGACAAACAGGTGAAAATTCACCCCTCCACTTT.

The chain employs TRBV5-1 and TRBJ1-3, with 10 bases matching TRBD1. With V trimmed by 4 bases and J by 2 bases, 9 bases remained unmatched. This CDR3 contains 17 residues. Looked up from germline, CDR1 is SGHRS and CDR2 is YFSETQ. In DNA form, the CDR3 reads TGCGCCAGCAGCCTGGCTTCCGGGACAGGGGCTGGAAACACCATATATTTT. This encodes CASSLASGTGAGNTIYF.

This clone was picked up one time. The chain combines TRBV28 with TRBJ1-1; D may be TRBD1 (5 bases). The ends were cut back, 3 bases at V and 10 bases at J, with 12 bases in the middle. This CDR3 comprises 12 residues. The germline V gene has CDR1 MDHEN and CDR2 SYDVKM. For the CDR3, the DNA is TGTGCCAGCAGTTTTCAGGGCGCCCGAGCTTTCTTT. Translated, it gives CASSFQGARAFF.

The CDR3 coding sequence is TGTGCCAGTACCTACAGGGGAATGGGGCAGCCCCAGCATTTT. Residues: CASTYRGMGQPQHF. The rearrangement links TRBV19 to TRBJ1-5, with 7 bases lining up with TRBD1. The ends lost 7 bases at V and 7 bases at J; junction bases unmatched: 10. This CDR3 is built from 14 residues. Germline V CDR1 and CDR2: LNHDA, SQIVND (reference sequence). The full variable domain, in which reference TRBV19 and TRBJ1-5 provide the parts outside the CDR3, is DGGITQSPKYLFRKEGQNVTLSCEQNLNHDAMYWYRQDPGQGLRLIYYSQIVNDFQKGDIAEGYSVSREKKESFPLTVTSAQKNPTAFYLCASTYRGMGQPQHFGDGTRLSIL.

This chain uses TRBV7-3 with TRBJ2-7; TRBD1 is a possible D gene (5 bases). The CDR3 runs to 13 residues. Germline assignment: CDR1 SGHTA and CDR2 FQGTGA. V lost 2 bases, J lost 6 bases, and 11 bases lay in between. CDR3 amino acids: CASSLDRGSEQYF. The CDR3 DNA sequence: TGTGCCAGCAGCTTAGATAGGGGCAGCGAGCAGTACTTC.

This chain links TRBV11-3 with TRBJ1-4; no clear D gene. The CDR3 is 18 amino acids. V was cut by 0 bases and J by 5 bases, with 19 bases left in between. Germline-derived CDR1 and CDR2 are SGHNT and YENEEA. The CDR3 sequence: CASSLDLGRPGGNEKLFF. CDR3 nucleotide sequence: TGTGCCAGCAGCTTAGATCTGGGGAGACCGGGAGGGAATGAAAAACTGTTTTTT.

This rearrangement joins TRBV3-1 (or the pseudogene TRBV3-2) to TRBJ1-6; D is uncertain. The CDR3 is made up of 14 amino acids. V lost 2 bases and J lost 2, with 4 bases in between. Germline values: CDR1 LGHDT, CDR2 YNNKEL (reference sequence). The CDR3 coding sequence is TGTGCCAGCAGCCAAACTGCCTATAATTCACCCCTCCACTTT. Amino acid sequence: CASSQTAYNSPLHF.

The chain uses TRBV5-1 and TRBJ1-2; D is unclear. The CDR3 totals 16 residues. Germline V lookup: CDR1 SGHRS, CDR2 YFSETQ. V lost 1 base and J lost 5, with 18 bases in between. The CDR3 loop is CASSLLRVEENYGYTF. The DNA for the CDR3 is TGCGCCAGCAGCTTGTTACGGGTGGAGGAAAATTATGGCTACACCTTC. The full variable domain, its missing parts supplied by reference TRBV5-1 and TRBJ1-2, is KAGVTQTPRYLIKTRGQQVTLSCSPISGHRSVSWYQQTPGQGLQFLFEYFSETQRNKGNFPGRFSGRQFSNSRSEMNVSTLELGDSALYLCASSLLRVEENYGYTFGSGTRLTVV.

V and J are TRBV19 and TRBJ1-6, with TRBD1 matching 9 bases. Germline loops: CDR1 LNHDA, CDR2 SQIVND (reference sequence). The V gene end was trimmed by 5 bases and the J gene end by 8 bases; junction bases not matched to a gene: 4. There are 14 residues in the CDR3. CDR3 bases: TGTGCCAGTAGTCAGGGACAGGGACATTCACCCCTCCACTTT. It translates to CASSQGQGHSPLHF.

CDR3 DNA: TGTGCCTGGAGCCAGGGATTTCATACGCAGTATTTT. It is translated as CAWSQGFHTQYF. V is TRBV30 and J is TRBJ2-3; possibly TRBD1 for D (5 bases). The CDR3 totals 12 residues. Germline CDR1 and CDR2: GTSNPN and SVGIG (reference sequence). V lost 3 bases, J lost 7 bases, and 11 bases lay in between.

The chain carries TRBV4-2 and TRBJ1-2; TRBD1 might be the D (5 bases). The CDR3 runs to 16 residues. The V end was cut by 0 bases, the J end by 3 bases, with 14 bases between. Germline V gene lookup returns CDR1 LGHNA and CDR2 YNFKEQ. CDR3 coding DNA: TGTGCCAGCAGCCAAGATCGGTGGGGGGGTTACTATGGCTACACCTTC. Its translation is CASSQDRWGGYYGYTF.

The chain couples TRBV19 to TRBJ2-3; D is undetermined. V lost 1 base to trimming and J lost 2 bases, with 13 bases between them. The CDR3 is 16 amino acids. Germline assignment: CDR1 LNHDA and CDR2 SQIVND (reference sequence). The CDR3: CASSIGTTRFTDTQYF. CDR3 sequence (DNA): TGTGCCAGTAGTATAGGTACCACAAGATTCACAGATACGCAGTATTTT.

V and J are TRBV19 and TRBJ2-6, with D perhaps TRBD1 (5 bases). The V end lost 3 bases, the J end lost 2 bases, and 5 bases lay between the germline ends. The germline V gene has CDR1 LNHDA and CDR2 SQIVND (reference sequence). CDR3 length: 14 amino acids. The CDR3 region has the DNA TGTGCCAGTAGTATGGGGCCTGGGGCCAACGTCCTGACTTTC. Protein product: CASSMGPGANVLTF.

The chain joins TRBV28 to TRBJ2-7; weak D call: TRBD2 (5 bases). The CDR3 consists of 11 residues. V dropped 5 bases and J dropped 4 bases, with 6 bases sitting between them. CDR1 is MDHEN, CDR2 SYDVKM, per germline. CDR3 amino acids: CASSGEYEQYF. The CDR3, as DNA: TGTGCCAGCAGTGGGGAGTACGAGCAGTACTTC. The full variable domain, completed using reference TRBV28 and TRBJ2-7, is DVKVTQSSRYLVKRTGEKVFLECVQDMDHENMFWYRQDPGLGLRLIYFSYDVKMKEKGDIPEGYSVSREKKERFSLILESASTNQTSMYLCASSGEYEQYFGPGTRLTVT.

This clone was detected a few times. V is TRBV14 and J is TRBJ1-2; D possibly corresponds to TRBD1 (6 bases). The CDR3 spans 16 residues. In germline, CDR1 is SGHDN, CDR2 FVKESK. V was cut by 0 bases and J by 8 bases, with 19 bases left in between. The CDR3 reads CASSQDYPGHRWGYTF. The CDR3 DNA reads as TGTGCCAGCAGCCAAGACTATCCGGGACACCGGTGGGGCTACACCTTC. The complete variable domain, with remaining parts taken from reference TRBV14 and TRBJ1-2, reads EAGVTQFPSHSVIEKGQTVTLRCDPISGHDNLYWYRRVMGKEIKFLLHFVKESKQDESGMPNNRFLAERTGGTYSTLKVQPAELEDSGVYFCASSQDYPGHRWGYTFGSGTRLTVV.